Sequencing of this TCR beta chain was carried out in a study of blood T cells in healthy people across ages. Next came a second PCR, run for about 7 to 12 cycles, which used a sample-barcoded 5' primer along with a J-beta primer mix. Researchers report that a template-switch adaptor with 12 random nucleotides tagged each cDNA molecule. One entry per CDR3 protein, called by TCRdb with MiXCR from the 5' RACE reads. This sample has around 1,100,000 distinct CDR3 sequences, with under 40% found just once. Per individual sample, total RNA of at least 5 micrograms was extracted. CDR1 and CDR2 from the germline V gene are LGHNA and YNFKEQ. The germline V and J ends were trimmed by 0 bases and 3 bases, with 9 bases remaining between them. The CDR3 consists of 15 residues.

V is TRBV4-2 and J is TRBJ1-5; D is unclear. Sequenced: blood. This TCR was sampled from a man younger than 35 in good health. CDR3 DNA sequence: TGTGCCAGCAGCCAAGACCCGGCCACCAATCAGCCCCAGCATTTT. It translates to CASSQDPATNQPQHF.